Given below is one TCR beta chain in context. The target antigen is unknown. Sequencing was performed with immunoSEQ multiplex PCR; in TCRdb, only in-frame clones are kept and a portion is missing. The data show roughly 1 million clones, under 80% seen once. This CDR3 region has 15 residues. The V gene's germline CDR1 is LNHDA and CDR2 SQIVND (reference sequence). Unmatched junction bases numbered 9, after V lost 7 bases and J lost 3 bases. The data were obtained in a study of shared clonotypes between healthy human individuals. In the study overall: A couple of female and a few male donors aged 18 to 49 were enrolled.

Study-level points and caveats: Against clonotypes common to all four donors, non-shared ones had lower generation probabilities. Rarefaction demonstrated incomplete sorted-subset sequencing despite large depth.

Sequencing input: memory CD4+ T cells sorted from blood. The subset denotes: CD45RA-negative fraction. This receptor was taken from a man younger than 35 in good health. The rearrangement joins TRBV19 to TRBJ1-1; 9 bases align to TRBD1. CDR3 DNA sequence: TGTGCCAGTAACCGGGGGGACAGGGAGCACACTGAAGCTTTCTTT. Its translation is CASNRGDREHTEAFF.